Given below is one T cell receptor (beta chain) in context. This specimen comes from a study of shared clonotypes between healthy human individuals. The assay was carried out at the deep level. Data came from immunoSEQ multiplex PCR; TCRdb stores just in-frame clones and leaves some out. The repertoire holds about 470,000 clones, with about four fifths as singletons. V was trimmed by 0 bases and J by 5 bases, leaving 4 bases between them. The CDR3 runs 12 residues. CDR1 and CDR2 (germline): LNHDA, SQIVND (reference sequence). The TCR originated in a woman aged 40 to 50 in good health. Some clones in this sample may be carry-over from other donors' samples. The rearrangement uses TRBV19 and TRBJ2-5; D gene unclear. The sample comprised PBMCs. For the CDR3, the DNA is TGTGCCAGTAGTATAGAGGGGGAGACCCAGTACTTC. It codes for CASSIEGETQYF.